The entry that follows covers one T cell receptor (beta chain) sequence. Patients with stable or active relapsing-remitting disease, all of them treatment-naive, made up the multiple sclerosis controls. TEMRA cells were FACS-enriched, while CD8+ and CD4+ T cells were negatively isolated. This CDR3 has 14 residues. Trimming removed 2 bases at V and 6 bases at J, with 10 bases between. Germline V CDR1 and CDR2: SEHNR, FQNEAQ (reference sequence). This specimen comes from a study of CD8 T cells in Susac syndrome. Reverse transcription of roughly 0.45 to 1 ug RNA used random hexamers. TCRdb reprocessed the immunoSEQ multiplex PCR reads via MiXCR and lists one record per CDR3 protein. Of fewer than 350,000 distinct CDR3 sequences listed, roughly 85% are singletons.

The J gene is TRBJ2-2, the V gene TRBV7-9; D gene unclear. The clonotype originates from a human donor with multiple sclerosis. Specimen: CD8+ T cells from PBMCs. CDR3 nucleotide sequence: TGTGCCAGCAGCTTACCGGGTTTTGCCGGGGAGCTGTTTTTT. Translation gives CASSLPGFAGELFF.